The 17 T cell receptor beta chains below all came from one sample that was sequenced in a study of neurological immune-mediated disorders. MiXCR was run by TCRdb on the 5' RACE reads, yielding one entry per CDR3 protein. The repertoire holds roughly 70,000 distinct CDR3 sequences, with 4% to 6% as singletons. Sequenced input: PBMCs. These receptors originate from a woman aged 25-40 years with multiple sclerosis.

This clonotype was counted many times. V usage is TRBV28 and J usage is TRBJ1-2; D gene unclear. Trimming pared 6 bases from V and 8 bases from J, leaving 13 bases between. The CDR3 has 12 amino acids. Germline V gives CDR1 MDHEN, CDR2 SYDVKM. CDR3 residues: CASRGSSAGYTF. The CDR3 DNA follows: TGTGCCAGCAGGGGAAGCTCGGCCGGCTACACCTTC.

This chain links TRBV5-1 with TRBJ2-1, with 8 bases lining up with TRBD1. The germline CDR1 and CDR2 sequences are SGHRS and YFSETQ. The CDR3 contains 16 residues. The J segment lost 8 bases and the V segment lost 3 bases, leaving 13 bases of the junction unmatched. Here the CDR3 DNA reads TGCGCCAGCAGCTGGCCCGGGACAGGCCCTTTGGATGAGCAGTTCTTC. Protein product: CASSWPGTGPLDEQFF.

This clonotype was seen at least ten times. The V call is TRBV30, the J call TRBJ2-7; D remains unclear. Germline V gene sequence: CDR1 GTSNPN, CDR2 SVGIG (reference sequence). This CDR3 is built from 16 residues. Trimming removed 3 bases from V and 3 bases from J, with 21 bases in between. The CDR3 coding sequence is TGTGCCTGGAGACCCTACACAACCCGAGACGACTACGAGCAGTACTTC. It specifies CAWRPYTTRDDYEQYF.

This clonotype was seen only a few times. The CDR3 is CSARYDRWAQFF. Here the CDR3 DNA reads TGCAGTGCTAGATACGACAGGTGGGCCCAGTTCTTC. The chain uses TRBV20-1 and TRBJ2-1, with D perhaps TRBD1 (6 bases). Trimming shortened V by 2 bases and J by 13 bases, and 15 bases separated the two germline ends. The germline V gene encodes CDR1 DFQATT and CDR2 SNEGSKA (reference sequence). This CDR3 spans 12 amino acids.

This clonotype was seen repeatedly, ten times or more. The chain joins TRBV15 to TRBJ2-7, with 10 bases matching TRBD1. The CDR3 length is 14 residues. The V gene's germline CDR1 is LNHNV and CDR2 YYDKDF (reference sequence). Germline trimming cut 5 bases from V and 2 bases from J; bases unmatched to any gene: 3. CDR3: CATSPGTGAYEQYF. CDR3 DNA: TGTGCCACCAGCCCCGGGACAGGGGCCTACGAGCAGTACTTC.

In the case of this clonotype: This sequence may be a read error, since a much larger clone differs from it by one base. The V gene is TRBV12-3 or TRBV12-4, the J gene TRBJ1-1; tentatively, D is TRBD1 (6 bases). The CDR3 runs 11 residues. The V end was cut by 6 bases, the J end by 7 bases, with 9 bases between. The chain's CDR3 is CASRPRGEAFF. CDR3 DNA: TGTGCCAGCAGGCCCAGGGGTGAAGCTTTCTTT.

This clonotype turned up a few times. The CDR3: CASSSYKYDAPVGNSPLHF. The CDR3 DNA is TGTGCCAGCAGCTCATACAAGTACGACGCCCCAGTTGGGAATTCACCCCTCCACTTT. V gene TRBV5-6 combines with J gene TRBJ1-6; no clear D. V was trimmed by 3 bases and J by 7 bases, leaving 26 bases between them. The CDR3 is 19 residues long. Germline-derived CDR1 and CDR2 are SGHDT and YYEEEE.

This clonotype was recorded many times. The chain recombines TRBV11-3 with TRBJ2-5; TRBD2 might be the D (7 bases). From germline, CDR1 is SGHNT and CDR2 YENEEA. There are 17 residues in the CDR3. Trimming shortened V by 5 bases and J by 0 bases, and 19 bases separated the two germline ends. The CDR3 DNA reads TGTGCCAGCAGCCCAGGGGTGGCGGGGGTGTACCAAGAGACCCAGTACTTC. Its protein is CASSPGVAGVYQETQYF.

In its sample, this clonotype was seen many times. The gene calls are TRBV3-1 and TRBJ2-2; perhaps D is TRBD1 or TRBD2 (6 bases each). The CDR3 is made up of 13 amino acids. The V end lost 3 bases, the J end lost 7 bases, and 9 bases lay between the germline ends. CDR1 and CDR2 from the germline V gene are LGHDT and YNNKEL (reference sequence). In DNA form, the CDR3 reads TGTGCCAGCAGCCACGGGGGCAGCGGGGAGCTGTTTTTT. Translation: CASSHGGSGELFF. The full variable domain, rest sourced from reference TRBV3-1 and TRBJ2-2, is DTAVSQTPKYLVTQMGNDKSIKCEQNLGHDTMYWYKQDSKKFLKIMFSYNNKELIINETVPNRFSPKSPDKAHLNLHINSLELGDSAVYFCASSHGGSGELFFGEGSRLTVL.

This clonotype was seen ten or more times. This chain connects TRBV10-3 to TRBJ2-5; D not certain. Germline loops: CDR1 ENHRY, CDR2 SYGVKD. Between the trimmed V and J ends, which lost 3 bases and 5 bases, there was a span of 10 bases. This CDR3 contains 13 residues. CDR3 sequence: CAISDGVLETQYF. DNA for the CDR3: TGTGCCATCAGTGACGGAGTGTTGGAGACCCAGTACTTC.

This clonotype was counted many times. The V gene is TRBV5-5, the J gene TRBJ2-2; D might be TRBD2 (6 bases). Trimming removed 3 bases from V and 5 bases from J, with 14 bases in between. Per germline, CDR1 SGHKS and CDR2 YYEKEE (reference sequence). This CDR3 is built from 15 residues. The DNA of the CDR3 is TGTGCCAGCAGCTCCGGCGGGGTCTATACCGGGGAGCTGTTTTTT. Amino acid sequence: CASSSGGVYTGELFF.

At least ten counts were recorded for this clonotype. This chain links TRBV12-3 or TRBV12-4 with TRBJ2-3; D is unclear. Trimming shortened V by 5 bases and J by 5 bases, and 11 bases separated the two germline ends. There are 13 residues in the CDR3. DNA of the CDR3: TGTGCCAGCAGTCGAGACGTGGGAGATACGCAGTATTTT. It translates to CASSRDVGDTQYF.

The rearrangement links TRBV5-1 to TRBJ2-7, with 12 bases identical to TRBD2. Germline V gene lookup returns CDR1 SGHRS and CDR2 YFSETQ. With 0 bases clipped from V and 1 base from J, the junction kept 5 bases outside the gene matches. This CDR3 is built from 17 residues. Written as DNA, the CDR3 is TGCGCCAGCAGCTTGGAATCTAGCGGGGGGGTATCCTACGAGCAGTACTTC. This encodes CASSLESSGGVSYEQYF.

This clonotype was seen many times. This sequence joins TRBV5-5 and TRBJ2-3; no definite D call. V was cut by 0 bases and J by 2 bases, with 7 bases left in between. The CDR3 is 14 residues long. CDR1 and CDR2 (germline): SGHKS, YYEKEE (reference sequence). CDR3 sequence reads: CASSLDSFTDTQYF. CDR3 DNA: TGTGCCAGCAGCTTGGACTCATTCACAGATACGCAGTATTTT.

This clonotype was detected ten times or more. The chain links TRBV27 to TRBJ1-4; 8 bases match TRBD1. Germline assignment: CDR1 MNHEY and CDR2 SMNVEV (reference sequence). This CDR3 spans 13 amino acids. The junction had 4 bases not matched to a gene; V was cut back by 6 bases and J by 7 bases. Written as DNA, the CDR3 is TGTGCCAGCAGGCCAGGGGGCGGTGAAAAACTGTTTTTT. This gives the protein CASRPGGGEKLFF.

This clonotype came up many times. J is TRBJ2-5 and V is TRBV6-5, with D possibly matching TRBD1 (7 bases). Germline CDR1 is MNHEY and CDR2 is SVGAGI. The CDR3 spans 13 residues. Deletions cut 10 bases from V and 5 bases from J, with 17 bases between. The CDR3 DNA reads as TGTGCCACCTATACAGGGGCGGGGGAGACCCAGTACTTC. It specifies CATYTGAGETQYF.

This clonotype was recorded many times. This chain's CDR3 is CSVEGESGQGFNEQFF. In DNA, the CDR3 is TGCAGCGTTGAAGGGGAATCGGGACAGGGGTTCAATGAGCAGTTCTTC. The chain combines TRBV29-1 with TRBJ2-1, with 10 bases lining up with TRBD1. The germline gives CDR1 SQVTM, CDR2 ANQGSEA. This CDR3 is built from 16 residues. The J segment lost 6 bases and the V segment lost 1 base, leaving 9 bases of the junction unmatched.